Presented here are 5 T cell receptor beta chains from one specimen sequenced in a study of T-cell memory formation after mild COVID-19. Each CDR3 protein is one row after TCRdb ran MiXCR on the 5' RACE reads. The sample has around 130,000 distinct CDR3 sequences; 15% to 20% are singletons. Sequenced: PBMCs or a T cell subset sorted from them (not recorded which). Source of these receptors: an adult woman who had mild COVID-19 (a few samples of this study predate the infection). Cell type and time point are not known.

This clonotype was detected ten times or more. The CDR3 protein is CSARANYGYTF. In nucleotides, the CDR3 is TGCAGTGCTAGAGCTAACTATGGCTACACCTTC. J is TRBJ1-2 and V is TRBV20-1; D call uncertain. Trimming cost V 1 base and J 0 bases, with 0 bases left between them. This CDR3 has 11 amino acids. Germline values: CDR1 DFQATT, CDR2 SNEGSKA (reference sequence).

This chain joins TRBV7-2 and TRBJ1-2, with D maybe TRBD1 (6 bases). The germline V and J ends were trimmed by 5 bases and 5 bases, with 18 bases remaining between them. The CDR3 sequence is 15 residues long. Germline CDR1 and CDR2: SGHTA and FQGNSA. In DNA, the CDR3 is TGTGCCAGCAGCCAAACAGGGTTGGGCGGGTATGGCTACACCTTC. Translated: CASSQTGLGGYGYTF.

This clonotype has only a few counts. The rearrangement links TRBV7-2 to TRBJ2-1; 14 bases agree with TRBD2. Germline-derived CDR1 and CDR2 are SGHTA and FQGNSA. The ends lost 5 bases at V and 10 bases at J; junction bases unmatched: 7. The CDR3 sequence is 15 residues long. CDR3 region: CASSGRTSGRREQFF. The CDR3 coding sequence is TGTGCCAGCAGCGGACGGACTAGCGGGAGGCGGGAGCAGTTCTTC.

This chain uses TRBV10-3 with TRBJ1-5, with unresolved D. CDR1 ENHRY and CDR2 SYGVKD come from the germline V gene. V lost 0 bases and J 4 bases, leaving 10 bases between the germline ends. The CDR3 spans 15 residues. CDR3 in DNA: TGTGCCATCAGTGAGTCATCGACCGGTAATCAGCCCCAGCATTTT. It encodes CAISESSTGNQPQHF.

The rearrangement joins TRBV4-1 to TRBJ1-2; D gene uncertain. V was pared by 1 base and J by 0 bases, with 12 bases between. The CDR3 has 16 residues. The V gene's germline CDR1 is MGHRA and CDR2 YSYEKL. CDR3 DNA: TGCGCCAGCAGCCAAGGTCGGACGGTAACTAACTATGGCTACACCTTC. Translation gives CASSQGRTVTNYGYTF.